These 22 T cell receptor beta chains were sequenced from one sample in a study of cytomegalovirus exposure and HLA in healthy donors. Researchers ran the PCR with 60 Vbeta and 13 Jbeta primers. The repertoire was sequenced with immunoSEQ multiplex PCR; TCRdb's copy has only in-frame clones and lacks some. Among about 170,000 clones listed, 80% to 90% were seen once. The sample comprised PBMCs. Every receptor here comes from a young woman in good health and CMV-seronegative.

The chain employs TRBV19 and TRBJ2-7, with unresolved D. Looked up from germline, CDR1 is LNHDA and CDR2 is SQIVND (reference sequence). Trimming pared 4 bases from V and 3 bases from J, leaving 10 bases between. The CDR3 runs 13 residues. As DNA, the CDR3 is TGTGCCAGTAGTACAGCCCGGAGCTACGAGCAGTACTTC. It codes for CASSTARSYEQYF.

The chain has TRBV10-3 and TRBJ2-5, with D perhaps matching TRBD2 (5 bases). V was cut by 3 bases and J by 4 bases, with 21 bases left in between. This CDR3 region has 17 residues. Germline lookup yields CDR1 ENHRY and CDR2 SYGVKD. CDR3 sequence: CAISDRGRKGSAETQYF. The CDR3 nucleotides are TGTGCCATCAGTGATCGTGGAAGGAAGGGTAGCGCAGAGACCCAGTACTTC.

Concerning this clone: A read error may account for a junction end that differs from germline. The chain employs TRBV27 and TRBJ2-1, with a weak D call TRBD2 (6 bases). CDR3 length: 14 residues. Germline loops: CDR1 MNHEY, CDR2 SMNVEV (reference sequence). CDR3 nucleotides: TGTGCCTCAGGAGCGGGCAGCTCCTACAATGAGCAGCTCTTC. The encoded protein is CASGAGSSYNEQLF.

The gene calls are TRBV28 and TRBJ2-1; D is possibly TRBD2 (5 bases). This CDR3 has 16 amino acids. V shed 9 bases and J shed 4 bases, with 22 bases lying between them. Germline CDR1 reads MDHEN; CDR2 reads SYDVKM. The CDR3 coding sequence is TGTGCCAGTACCTATGACGATGGCGGGTTTTACAATGAGCAGTTCTTC. Translation gives CASTYDDGGFYNEQFF.

This sequence joins TRBV15 and TRBJ2-7; D is ambiguous. Germline V gene sequence: CDR1 LNHNV, CDR2 YYDKDF (reference sequence). The CDR3 consists of 12 residues. V lost 0 bases and J lost 5, with 5 bases in between. The CDR3 DNA reads as TGTGCCACCAGCAGAGATCAGGACGAGCAGTACTTC. It encodes CATSRDQDEQYF.

The chain uses TRBV2 and TRBJ2-5, with a tentative D call TRBD1 (8 bases). V dropped 7 bases and J dropped 11 bases, with 26 bases sitting between them. The length of the CDR3 is 15 residues. Germline V gene data show CDR1 as SNHLY and CDR2 as FYNNEI. CDR3 amino acids: CASIKRAGQVGEQYF. CDR3 coding DNA: TGTGCCAGCATAAAAAGAGCGGGACAGGTAGGGGAGCAGTACTTC.

The chain links TRBV30 to TRBJ2-5; D remains unclear. V was trimmed by 4 bases and J by 5 bases, leaving 14 bases between them. This CDR3 has 13 residues. The germline CDR1 and CDR2 sequences are GTSNPN and SVGIG (reference sequence). The CDR3 bases are TGTGCCTGGAATGCTAGAGATGGCGAGACCCAGTACTTC. The encoded protein is CAWNARDGETQYF.

In the case of this clone: The conserved phenylalanine or tryptophan normally closing the CDR3 is absent here, so this likely arose from a read error. The chain carries TRBV5-1 and TRBJ2-7, with D perhaps TRBD2 (6 bases). The V gene lost 1 base and the J gene lost 3 bases, with 17 bases spanning the gap. The germline CDR1 and CDR2 sequences are SGHRS and YFSETQ. There are 16 residues in the CDR3. This CDR3 reads CASSLMGRDLGYEQYL. The CDR3 DNA reads TGCGCCAGCAGCTTGATGGGGCGGGACTTGGGCTACGAGCAGTACCTC.

The gene calls are TRBV28 and TRBJ2-1, with 7 bases aligning to TRBD1. This CDR3 spans 15 amino acids. CDR1 and CDR2 from the germline V gene are MDHEN and SYDVKM. V gave up 7 bases and J gave up 0 bases; unmatched junction bases: 6. In DNA form, the CDR3 reads TGTGCCAGCAAGGGGGCCCTTAGCTCCTACAATGAGCAGTTCTTC. As protein: CASKGALSSYNEQFF.

This clone was detected once. The V call is TRBV28, the J call TRBJ1-1, with D uncertain. The germline gives CDR1 MDHEN, CDR2 SYDVKM. The CDR3 spans 12 residues. CDR3 loop: CGVHVPNTEAFF. CDR3 coding DNA: TGTGGTGTACACGTCCCGAACACTGAAGCTTTCTTT. Drawing the rest from reference TRBV28 and TRBJ1-1, the complete variable domain is DVKVTQSSRYLVKRTGEKVFLECVQDMDHENMFWYRQDPGLGLRLIYFSYDVKMKEKGDIPEGYSVSREKKERFSLILESASTNQTSMYLCGVHVPNTEAFFGQGTRLTVV.

The CDR3 region is CASSFTGNYGYTF. In DNA, the CDR3 is TGTGCCAGCAGTTTTACAGGGAACTATGGCTACACCTTC. The rearrangement links TRBV6-5 to TRBJ1-2, with a tentative D call TRBD1 (6 bases). V dropped 4 bases and J dropped 2 bases, with 8 bases sitting between them. CDR1 MNHEY and CDR2 SVGAGI come from the germline V gene. The CDR3 length is 13 residues.

The CDR3 protein is CASSPGQGNEQYF. The CDR3 nucleotides are TGTGCCAGCAGCCCGGGACAGGGGAACGAGCAGTACTTC. The V call is TRBV6-6, the J call TRBJ2-7; 10 bases agree with TRBD1. CDR1 and CDR2 (germline): MNHNY, SVGAGI (reference sequence). V lost 6 bases to trimming and J lost 5 bases; unmatched junction nucleotides: 4. The CDR3 contains 13 residues.

The V and J genes are TRBV7-2 and TRBJ2-7; the match to TRBD2 covers 8 bases. The V and J ends lost 3 bases and 3 bases, in that order; junction bases with no gene match: 7. The CDR3 runs to 15 residues. Germline CDR1 reads SGHTA; CDR2 reads FQGNSA. The CDR3 protein is CASSLSGRAVYEQYF. Written as DNA, the CDR3 is TGTGCCAGCAGCTTGAGCGGGAGAGCAGTCTACGAGCAGTACTTC.

This clone was detected a few times. The chain is built from TRBV6-4 and TRBJ2-2; 10 bases align to TRBD2. Per the germline V gene, CDR1 is MRHNA and CDR2 is SNTAGT. The CDR3 sequence is 14 residues long. The V and J ends lost 2 bases and 6 bases, in that order; junction bases with no gene match: 0. CDR3 loop: CASSDGTSAGELFF. In nucleotides, the CDR3 is TGTGCCAGCAGTGACGGGACTAGCGCCGGGGAGCTGTTTTTT.

The rearrangement uses TRBV7-2 and TRBJ2-7; a weak D match, TRBD2 (5 bases). The CDR3 loop spans 12 amino acids. Germline V gene lookup returns CDR1 SGHTA and CDR2 FQGNSA. V lost 5 bases, J lost 4 bases, and 9 bases lay in between. CDR3 residues: CASSGLVYEQYF. Written as DNA, the CDR3 is TGTGCCAGCAGCGGACTGGTATACGAGCAGTACTTC.

The rearrangement joins TRBV2 to TRBJ2-1; 13 positions agree with TRBD2. The CDR3 totals 19 residues. With V trimmed by 0 bases and J by 7 bases, 12 bases remained unmatched. CDR1 is SNHLY, CDR2 FYNNEI, per germline. Written as DNA, the CDR3 is TGTGCCAGCAGTGAAGCGCAACTAGCGGGAGGGCGCTTTCGGAATGAGCAGTTCTTC. This sequence encodes CASSEAQLAGGRFRNEQFF.

Only a few counts were recorded for this clone. CDR3 in DNA: TGTGCCAGCAGCTTAGCGGCGCGACTGGTGTACGAGCAGTACTTC. Translation: CASSLAARLVYEQYF. The chain uses TRBV7-2 and TRBJ2-7; unclear D gene. CDR3 size: 15 residues. Trimming took off 0 bases at V and 4 bases at J, with 13 bases between the two ends. Germline V lookup: CDR1 SGHTA, CDR2 FQGNSA. Full variable domain (remainder filled in from reference TRBV7-2 and TRBJ2-7): GAGVSQSPSNKVTEKGKDVELRCDPISGHTALYWYRQSLGQGLEFLIYFQGNSAPDKSGLPSDRFSAERTGGSVSTLTIQRTQQEDSAVYLCASSLAARLVYEQYFGPGTRLTVT.

The V gene is TRBV28, the J gene TRBJ2-1, with TRBD2 matching 15 bases. J was trimmed by 15 bases and V by 7 bases; bases with no gene match: 13. This CDR3 comprises 15 residues. CDR1 is MDHEN, CDR2 SYDVKM, per germline. The CDR3 bases are TGTGCCAGCACGGATCCTGGACTAGCGGGAGGGCCTCCGTTCTTC. Translated, it gives CASTDPGLAGGPPFF.

This chain links TRBV5-8 with TRBJ1-5; D might be TRBD1 (6 bases). The V end lost 1 base, the J end lost 0 bases, and 11 bases lay between the germline ends. Looked up from germline, CDR1 is SGHTS and CDR2 is YDEGEE. This CDR3 is 16 amino acids long. The CDR3: CASSLRRGNSNQPQHF. The CDR3, as DNA: TGTGCCAGCAGCTTGCGCAGGGGCAATAGCAATCAGCCCCAGCATTTT.

The V call is TRBV27, the J call TRBJ2-1; 11 bases agree with TRBD2. V gave up 5 bases and J gave up 4 bases; unmatched junction bases: 4. This CDR3 comprises 15 residues. Per germline, CDR1 MNHEY and CDR2 SMNVEV (reference sequence). The DNA of the CDR3 is TGTGCCAGCAGTACCAGACTAGCGGGGTACAATGAGCAGTTCTTC. This sequence encodes CASSTRLAGYNEQFF.

The rearrangement uses TRBV28 and TRBJ2-3, with 8 nucleotides matching TRBD1. Germline CDR1 reads MDHEN; CDR2 reads SYDVKM. V shed 2 bases, J shed 5 bases, and the junction held 6 bases outside the gene matches. The CDR3 spans 15 residues. The CDR3 spells CASSLLTGDRDTQYF. The CDR3 DNA reads TGTGCCAGCAGTTTACTGACAGGGGATCGAGATACGCAGTATTTT.

The CDR3 loop is CASSLYGGSDEQFF. The CDR3 bases are TGTGCCAGCAGTTTATATGGCGGGAGCGATGAGCAGTTCTTC. The gene calls are TRBV28 and TRBJ2-1; 7 positions match TRBD2. The CDR3 spans 14 residues. V was clipped by 1 base and J by 8 bases; unmatched bases: 5. Germline V CDR1 and CDR2: MDHEN, SYDVKM.